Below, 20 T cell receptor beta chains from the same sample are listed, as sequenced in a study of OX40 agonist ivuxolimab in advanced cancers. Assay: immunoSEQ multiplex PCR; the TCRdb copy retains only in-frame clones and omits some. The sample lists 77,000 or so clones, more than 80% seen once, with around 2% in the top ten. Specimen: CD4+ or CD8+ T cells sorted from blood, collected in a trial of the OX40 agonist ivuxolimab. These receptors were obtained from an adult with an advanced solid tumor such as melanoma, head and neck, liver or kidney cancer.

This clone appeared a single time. CDR3 in amino acids: CASSLGQAEQPQHF. The CDR3 DNA reads TGTGCCAGCAGCTTGGGACAGGCGGAACAGCCCCAGCATTTT. The genes are TRBV5-6 and TRBJ1-5, with D perhaps TRBD1 (6 bases). The V gene's germline CDR1 is SGHDT and CDR2 YYEEEE. V dropped 0 bases and J dropped 7 bases, with 11 bases sitting between them. The CDR3 loop spans 14 amino acids.

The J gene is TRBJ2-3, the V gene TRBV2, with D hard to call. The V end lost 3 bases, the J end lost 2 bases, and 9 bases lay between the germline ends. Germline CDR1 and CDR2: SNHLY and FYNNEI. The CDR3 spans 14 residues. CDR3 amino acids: CASSESEVTDTQYF. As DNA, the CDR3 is TGTGCCAGCAGTGAGTCCGAGGTCACAGATACGCAGTATTTT.

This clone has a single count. The CDR3 spells CASSRLNTEAFF. The CDR3 DNA reads TGTGCCAGCAGTAGATTGAACACTGAAGCTTTCTTT. The rearrangement links TRBV6-6 to TRBJ1-1, with D unresolved. Deletions cut 5 bases from V and 0 bases from J, with 4 bases between. The CDR3 sequence is 12 residues long. Germline V gene sequence: CDR1 MNHNY, CDR2 SVGAGI (reference sequence).

In nucleotides, the CDR3 is TGTGCCAGTGGGGGACAGGGGTGGAACATTCAGTACTTC. This translates into CASGGQGWNIQYF. V is TRBV19 and J is TRBJ2-4, with TRBD1 matching over 10 bases. Germline assignment: CDR1 LNHDA and CDR2 SQIVND (reference sequence). Trimming took 8 bases from V and 7 from J; bases not matched to a gene: 5. This CDR3 contains 13 residues.

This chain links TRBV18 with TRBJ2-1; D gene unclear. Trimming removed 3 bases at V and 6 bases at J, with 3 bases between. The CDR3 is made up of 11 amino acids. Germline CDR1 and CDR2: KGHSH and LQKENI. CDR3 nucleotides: TGTGCCAGCTCACCTATCAATGAGCAGTTCTTC. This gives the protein CASSPINEQFF. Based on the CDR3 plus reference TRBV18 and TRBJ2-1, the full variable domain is NAGVMQNPRHLVRRRGQEARLRCSPMKGHSHVYWYRQLPEEGLKFMVYLQKENIIDESGMPKERFSAEFPKEGPSILRIQQVVRGDSAAYFCASSPINEQFFGPGTRLTVL.

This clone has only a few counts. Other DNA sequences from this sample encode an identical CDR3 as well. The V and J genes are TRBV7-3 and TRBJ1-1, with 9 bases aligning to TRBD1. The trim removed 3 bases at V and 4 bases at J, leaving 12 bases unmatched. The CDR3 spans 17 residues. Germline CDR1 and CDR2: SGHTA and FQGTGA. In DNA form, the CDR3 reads TGTGCCAGCAGCTTCGTGACCGGGACAGGGAGGAGCACTGAAGCTTTCTTT. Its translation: CASSFVTGTGRSTEAFF.

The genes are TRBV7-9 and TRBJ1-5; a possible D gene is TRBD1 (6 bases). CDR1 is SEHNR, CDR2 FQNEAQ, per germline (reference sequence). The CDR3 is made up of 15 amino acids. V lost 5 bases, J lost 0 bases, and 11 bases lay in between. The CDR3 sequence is CASSASGVSNQPQHF. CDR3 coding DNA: TGTGCCAGCAGCGCCTCAGGGGTTAGCAATCAGCCCCAGCATTTT.

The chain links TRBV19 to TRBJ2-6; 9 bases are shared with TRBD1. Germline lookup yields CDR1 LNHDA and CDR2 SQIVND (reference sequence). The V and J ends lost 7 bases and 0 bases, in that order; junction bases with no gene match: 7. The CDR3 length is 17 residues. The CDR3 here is CASKVWTGDSGANVLTF. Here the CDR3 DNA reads TGTGCCAGTAAGGTTTGGACAGGGGACTCTGGGGCCAACGTCCTGACTTTC.

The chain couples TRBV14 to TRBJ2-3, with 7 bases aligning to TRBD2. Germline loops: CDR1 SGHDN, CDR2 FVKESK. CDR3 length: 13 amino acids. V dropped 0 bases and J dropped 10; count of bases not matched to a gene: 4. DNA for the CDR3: TGTGCCAGCAGCCAAGATTTGGGGGGGGCGCAGTATTTT. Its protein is CASSQDLGGAQYF.

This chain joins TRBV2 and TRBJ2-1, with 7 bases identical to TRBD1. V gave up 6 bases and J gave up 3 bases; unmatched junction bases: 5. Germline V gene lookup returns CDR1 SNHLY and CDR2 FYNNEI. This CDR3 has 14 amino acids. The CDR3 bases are TGTGCCAGCAGGCACCGGGACAGCTACAATGAGCAGTTCTTC. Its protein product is CASRHRDSYNEQFF. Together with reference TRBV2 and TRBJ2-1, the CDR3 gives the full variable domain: EPEVTQTPSHQVTQMGQEVILRCVPISNHLYFYWYRQILGQKVEFLVSFYNNEISEKSEIFDDQFSVERPDGSNFTLKIRSTKLEDSAMYFCASRHRDSYNEQFFGPGTRLTVL.

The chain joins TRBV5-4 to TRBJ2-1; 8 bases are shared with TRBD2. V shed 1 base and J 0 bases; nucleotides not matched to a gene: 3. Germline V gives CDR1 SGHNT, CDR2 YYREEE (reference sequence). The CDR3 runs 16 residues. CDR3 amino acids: CASSLYGTSSYNEQFF. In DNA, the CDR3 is TGTGCCAGCAGCTTGTATGGGACTAGCTCCTACAATGAGCAGTTCTTC.

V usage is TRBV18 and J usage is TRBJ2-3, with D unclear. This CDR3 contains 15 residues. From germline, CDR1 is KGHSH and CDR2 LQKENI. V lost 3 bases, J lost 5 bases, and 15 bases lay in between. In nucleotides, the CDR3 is TGTGCCAGCTCACCGTTATTGGGCGCCGGAGATACGCAGTATTTT. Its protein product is CASSPLLGAGDTQYF.

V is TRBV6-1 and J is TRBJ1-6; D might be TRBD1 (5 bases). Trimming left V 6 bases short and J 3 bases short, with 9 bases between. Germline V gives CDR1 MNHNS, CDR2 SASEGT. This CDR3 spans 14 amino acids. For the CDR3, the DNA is TGTGCCAGCAGCCCGGGACGCTATAATTCACCCCTCCACTTT. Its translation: CASSPGRYNSPLHF.

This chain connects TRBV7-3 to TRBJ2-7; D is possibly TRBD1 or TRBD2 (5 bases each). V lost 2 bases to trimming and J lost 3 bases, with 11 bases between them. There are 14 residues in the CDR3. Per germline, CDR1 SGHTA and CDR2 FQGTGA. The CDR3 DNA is TGTGCCAGCAGCTTAGGAGGACAAGGCTACGAGCAGTACTTC. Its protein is CASSLGGQGYEQYF. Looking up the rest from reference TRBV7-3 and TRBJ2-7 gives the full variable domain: GAGVSQTPSNKVTEKGKYVELRCDPISGHTALYWYRQSLGQGPEFLIYFQGTGAADDSGLPNDRFFAVRPEGSVSTLKIQRTERGDSAVYLCASSLGGQGYEQYFGPGTRLTVT.

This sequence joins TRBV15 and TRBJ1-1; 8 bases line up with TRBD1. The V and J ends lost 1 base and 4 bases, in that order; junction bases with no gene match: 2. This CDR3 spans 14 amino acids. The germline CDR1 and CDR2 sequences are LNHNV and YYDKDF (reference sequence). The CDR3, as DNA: TGTGCCACCAGCAGAGTTGACAGGGGCACTGAAGCTTTCTTT. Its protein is CATSRVDRGTEAFF.

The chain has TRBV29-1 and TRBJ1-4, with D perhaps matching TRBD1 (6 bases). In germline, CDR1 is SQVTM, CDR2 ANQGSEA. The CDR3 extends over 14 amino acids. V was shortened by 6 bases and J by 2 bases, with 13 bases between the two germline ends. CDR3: CSVALGQTNEKLFF. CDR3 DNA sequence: TGCAGCGTCGCCCTCGGACAGACTAATGAAAAACTGTTTTTT. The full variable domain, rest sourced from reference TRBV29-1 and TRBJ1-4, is SAVISQKPSRDICQRGTSLTIQCQVDSQVTMMFWYRQQPGQSLTLIATANQGSEATYESGFVIDKFPISRPNLTFSTLTVSNMSPEDSSIYLCSVALGQTNEKLFFGSGTQLSVL.

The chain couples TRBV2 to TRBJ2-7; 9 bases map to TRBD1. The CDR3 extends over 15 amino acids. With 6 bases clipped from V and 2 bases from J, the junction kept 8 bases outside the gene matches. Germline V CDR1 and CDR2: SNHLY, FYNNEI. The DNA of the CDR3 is TGTGCCAGCAGAGAACGGACAGGGGAACCCTACGAGCAGTACTTC. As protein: CASRERTGEPYEQYF.

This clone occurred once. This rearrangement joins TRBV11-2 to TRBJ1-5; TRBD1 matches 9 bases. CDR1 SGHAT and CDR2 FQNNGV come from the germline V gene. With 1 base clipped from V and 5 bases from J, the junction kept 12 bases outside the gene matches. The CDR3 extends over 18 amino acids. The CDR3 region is CASSLGRLGQGQDQPQHF. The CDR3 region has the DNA TGTGCCAGCAGCTTAGGGCGCCTCGGACAGGGGCAAGATCAGCCCCAGCATTTT.

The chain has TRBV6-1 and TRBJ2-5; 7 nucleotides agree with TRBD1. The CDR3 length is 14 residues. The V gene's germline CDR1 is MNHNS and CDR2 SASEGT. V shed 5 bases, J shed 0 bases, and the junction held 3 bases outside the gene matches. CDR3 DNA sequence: TGTGCCAGCAGTCACAGGGGATACCAAGAGACCCAGTACTTC. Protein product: CASSHRGYQETQYF.

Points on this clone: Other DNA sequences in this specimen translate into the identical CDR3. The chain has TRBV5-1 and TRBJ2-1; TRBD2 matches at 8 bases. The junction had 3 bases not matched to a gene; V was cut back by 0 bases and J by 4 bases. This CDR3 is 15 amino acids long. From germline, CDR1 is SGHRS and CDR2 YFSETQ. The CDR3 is CASSLVSGAYNEQFF. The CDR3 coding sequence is TGCGCCAGCAGCTTGGTTAGCGGGGCTTACAATGAGCAGTTCTTC.